A single sample is the source of the 11 T cell receptor beta chains below, sequenced in a study of regulatory T cells in long-lasting Graves disease. CDR3 regions were amplified by Arm-PCR using iRepertoire HTBI primers to build TCR beta libraries. TCRdb itself ran the multiplex PCR reads through MiXCR, one entry per CDR3 protein. This sample carries approximately 400,000 distinct CDR3 sequences, roughly 15% of them seen once, and the ten largest clones take about 8%. Noted time point: newly diagnosed GD, antithyroid drugs for less than 3 months. PBMC-extracted RNA yielded the TCR library. The same specimen was also included in a second study, on T cells in Graves' hyperthyroidism and ophthalmopathy.

This material consisted of peripheral blood mononuclear cells (PBMCs), taken at new diagnosis, from a patient treated with antithyroid drugs. The receptors were sampled from a woman aged 35 to 49 with Graves disease.

This clonotype was observed a few times. J is TRBJ1-5 and V is TRBV27; D is unclear. V dropped 6 bases and J dropped 6 bases, with 12 bases sitting between them. The CDR3 has 13 amino acids. Germline V gene lookup returns CDR1 MNHEY and CDR2 SMNVEV (reference sequence). In DNA, the CDR3 is TGTGCCAGCAGGATCTCCCTCGGTCAGCCCCAGCATTTT. This translates into CASRISLGQPQHF.

Remarks on this clonotype: Being one base from a much bigger clone, this may be a read error. The chain joins TRBV7-2 to TRBJ2-1; D unresolved. The CDR3 spans 11 residues. V gave up 5 bases and J gave up 11 bases, with 10 bases separating them. Germline V gives CDR1 SGHTA, CDR2 FQGNSA. This CDR3 is CASSAMDKQFF. The DNA of the CDR3 is TGTGCCAGCAGCGCTATGGATAAGCAGTTCTTC.

This clonotype was found many times. For the CDR3, the DNA is TGTGCCAGCAGCTCAATATCGGACAGCGACAAGACCCAGTACTTC. Its protein product is CASSSISDSDKTQYF. The J gene is TRBJ2-5, the V gene TRBV11-2, with a tentative D call TRBD1 (6 bases). Trimming cost V 4 bases and J 6 bases, with 18 bases left between them. This CDR3 has 15 amino acids. Per germline, CDR1 SGHAT and CDR2 FQNNGV.

This clonotype came up many times. This chain joins TRBV3-1 and TRBJ2-1; maybe TRBD2 (5 bases). The CDR3 has 17 amino acids. The V end was cut by 2 bases, the J end by 4 bases, with 18 bases between. The germline V gene encodes CDR1 LGHDT and CDR2 YNNKEL (reference sequence). This chain's CDR3 is CASSQHPVIAQYNEQFF. The CDR3 DNA follows: TGTGCCAGCAGCCAACATCCGGTGATAGCGCAGTACAATGAGCAGTTCTTC.

Ten or more counts support this clonotype. The rearrangement uses TRBV12-3 or TRBV12-4 and TRBJ2-7, with a possible D match to TRBD2 (5 bases). The CDR3 runs 14 residues. V lost 3 bases to trimming and J lost 3 bases, with 12 bases between them. The CDR3 is CASSFGGYHYEQYF. The CDR3 coding sequence is TGTGCCAGCAGTTTTGGAGGATACCACTACGAGCAGTACTTC.

This clonotype was seen repeatedly, ten times or more. The chain uses TRBV11-2 and TRBJ2-1; tentatively, D is TRBD2 (6 bases). The CDR3 covers 14 residues. Germline CDR1 reads SGHAT; CDR2 reads FQNNGV. Trimming removed 3 bases at V and 5 bases at J, with 11 bases between. The CDR3 protein is CASSFGLANNEQFF. The DNA of the CDR3 is TGTGCCAGCAGCTTCGGCCTAGCGAACAATGAGCAGTTCTTC.

This clonotype was seen many times. The V call is TRBV20-1, the J call TRBJ2-7, with 9 bases lining up with TRBD2. CDR3 length: 15 residues. The germline V gene has CDR1 DFQATT and CDR2 SNEGSKA (reference sequence). The junction had 16 bases not matched to a gene; V was cut back by 6 bases and J by 7 bases. This chain's CDR3 is CSARRGAGGRGEQYF. CDR3 DNA: TGCAGTGCCCGAAGAGGAGCGGGAGGCCGGGGAGAGCAGTACTTC.

The sample holds many counts of this clonotype. This chain links TRBV29-1 with TRBJ2-3; TRBD2 agrees at 7 bases. This CDR3 has 16 amino acids. CDR1 and CDR2 (germline): SQVTM, ANQGSEA. The junction had 15 bases not matched to a gene; V was cut back by 8 bases and J by 1 base. The CDR3 DNA reads TGCAGCATCAAGGACCGAGCGGGATGGGGCACAGATACGCAGTATTTT. This codes for CSIKDRAGWGTDTQYF.

This clonotype was seen a few times. This chain connects TRBV4-1 to TRBJ2-3; 7 nucleotides line up with TRBD2. Germline loops: CDR1 MGHRA, CDR2 YSYEKL. This CDR3 is built from 14 residues. Trimming at V came to 8 bases and at J to 4 bases, leaving 9 bases not matched to a gene. CDR3: CASVGLAAPDTQYF. In DNA form, the CDR3 reads TGCGCCAGCGTTGGGCTAGCGGCCCCAGATACGCAGTATTTT.

This clonotype was seen more than once but under ten times. The chain employs TRBV6-5 and TRBJ1-1; TRBD1 agrees at 7 bases. Germline V CDR1 and CDR2: MNHEY, SVGAGI. Trimming took 4 bases from V and 7 from J; bases not matched to a gene: 6. The CDR3 totals 13 residues. The CDR3 coding sequence is TGTGCCAGCAGTTGGGGACAGCTACGTGAAGCTTTCTTT. It codes for CASSWGQLREAFF.

Concerning this clonotype itself: This may come from a read error, since a much larger clone is one base off. The chain joins TRBV30 to TRBJ2-7; D gene uncertain. The V gene's germline CDR1 is GTSNPN and CDR2 SVGIG (reference sequence). Trimming removed 3 bases from V and 6 bases from J, with 9 bases in between. This CDR3 comprises 11 residues. The CDR3 DNA sequence: TGTGCCTGGAGCCGAGCCGTCGAGCAGTACTTC. This codes for CAWSRAVEQYF. The variable domain in full, completed from reference TRBV30 and TRBJ2-7, reads SQTIHQWPATLVQPVGSPLSLECTVEGTSNPNLYWYRQAAGRGLQLLFYSVGIGQISSEVPQNLSASRPQDRQFILSSKKLLLSDSGFYLCAWSRAVEQYFGPGTRLTVT.